This note documents a single T cell receptor beta chain sequence. The antigen is unknown. This record belongs to a study of T cell responses to AZD1222 COVID-19 vaccine. Clones were sequenced by immunoSEQ multiplex PCR, and TCRdb holds only the in-frame ones, with some missing. The sample yields approximately 80,000 clones, around 90% seen once. Overall study results and limits: Seropositive status at baseline applied to only six AZD1222 recipients.

The V gene's germline CDR1 is MGHRA and CDR2 YSYEKL. This CDR3 has 17 residues. Trimming pared 3 bases from V and 0 bases from J, leaving 15 bases between. This rearrangement joins TRBV4-1 to TRBJ1-5, with D maybe TRBD1 (6 bases). The receptor was derived from an adult in good health. Sequenced here: peripheral blood, sampled on day 0 of AZD1222 vaccination. CDR3 in DNA: TGCGCCAGCAGCCACGTACAGGGAGGGAGTAGCAATCAGCCCCAGCATTTT. Its protein product is CASSHVQGGSSNQPQHF.